The 18 T cell receptor beta chains listed next were all sequenced from one sample in a study of T cells in Graves' hyperthyroidism and ophthalmopathy (dated by TCRdb to the late 2010s). Libraries were prepared through multiplex PCR. Instrument on record: Illumina HiSeq 2000. Amplification of TCR beta CDR3 regions was carried out from RNA transcripts. A first-round RT-PCR of the TCR CDR3 used the HTBI primer set with the Qiagen OneStep RT-PCR kit. TCRdb ran its own pipeline on the public reads, namely fastp trimming at Q25 and MiXCR clone calling, and kept in-frame beta chains. Duplicate CDR3 protein sequences are folded into a single record with the most common DNA and genes. Across this sample there are a few hundred thousand distinct CDR3 sequences, with over 20% seen only once. The ten most abundant clones make up about 50% of the sample. Sequencing was done on a sample of blood. The source of these receptors is a woman aged 50 to 60 with Graves' hyperthyroidism.

The chain recombines TRBV5-4 with TRBJ2-7, with TRBD1 as a possible D gene (6 bases). The ends were cut back, 3 bases at V and 4 bases at J, with 11 bases in the middle. The CDR3 length is 13 residues. Germline loops: CDR1 SGHNT, CDR2 YYREEE (reference sequence). The CDR3 loop is CASSSGQQYEQYF. DNA of the CDR3: TGTGCCAGCAGCTCAGGACAGCAGTACGAGCAGTACTTC.

The chain carries TRBV14 and TRBJ1-1; D is undetermined. CDR3 length: 12 residues. Trimming pared 2 bases from V and 7 bases from J, leaving 8 bases between. Germline CDR1 is SGHDN and CDR2 is FVKESK. The DNA of the CDR3 is TGTGCCAGCAGCCAAAATCTTGGTGAAGCTTTCTTT. Amino acids: CASSQNLGEAFF.

This chain connects TRBV20-1 to TRBJ1-3; a possible D gene is TRBD1 (5 bases). The germline gives CDR1 DFQATT, CDR2 SNEGSKA (reference sequence). V was trimmed by 2 bases and J by 2 bases, leaving 10 bases between them. CDR3 size: 14 residues. CDR3 DNA: TGCAGTGCTAGATTCGGGACCGCTGGAAACACCATATATTTT. This codes for CSARFGTAGNTIYF.

The table lists this clonotype with a few counts. The chain links TRBV5-1 to TRBJ1-4; TRBD1 matches 10 bases. This CDR3 is built from 15 residues. V trimming: 6 bases; J trimming: 11 bases; junction bases outside the gene matches: 13. Germline V gene data show CDR1 as SGHRS and CDR2 as YFSETQ. The CDR3 protein is CASTLAHPGQGKLFF. For the CDR3, the DNA is TGCGCCAGCACGCTTGCCCATCCGGGACAGGGGAAACTGTTTTTT.

This clonotype was counted only a few times. The chain is built from TRBV5-1 and TRBJ2-3, with D possibly being TRBD1 (6 bases). CDR1 is SGHRS, CDR2 YFSETQ, per germline. This CDR3 is 14 amino acids long. Trimming stripped 7 bases from V and 3 bases from J, with 15 bases between. The CDR3 sequence is CASWAGTHTDTQYF. The CDR3 DNA reads as TGCGCCAGCTGGGCCGGGACACATACAGATACGCAGTATTTT.

This clonotype occurred many times. V gene TRBV16 combines with J gene TRBJ1-2; D is uncertain. This CDR3 has 12 amino acids. The V gene lost 5 bases and the J gene lost 4 bases, with 8 bases spanning the gap. Germline CDR1 reads KGHSY; CDR2 reads FQNENV. CDR3 nucleotide sequence: TGTGCCAGCAGCAGAAACAGCTATGGCTACACCTTC. It is translated as CASSRNSYGYTF. Variable domain in full (rest from reference TRBV16 and TRBJ1-2): GEEVAQTPKHLVRGEGQKAKLYCAPIKGHSYVFWYQQVLKNEFKFLISFQNENVFDETGMPKERFSAKCLPNSPCSLEIQATKLEDSAVYFCASSRNSYGYTFGSGTRLTVV.

This clonotype was recorded at least ten times. The genes are TRBV4-1 and TRBJ2-3, with TRBD2 matching over 12 bases. This CDR3 has 17 amino acids. The ends lost 0 bases at V and 1 base at J; junction bases unmatched: 2. Germline V gene data show CDR1 as MGHRA and CDR2 as YSYEKL. The CDR3 loop is CASSQEPSGGGTDTQYF. The CDR3, as DNA: TGCGCCAGCAGCCAAGAACCTAGCGGGGGGGGCACAGATACGCAGTATTTT.

Ten or more counts support this clonotype. The V and J genes are TRBV3-1 and TRBJ2-3; 9 nucleotides line up with TRBD2. The length of the CDR3 is 17 residues. In germline, CDR1 is LGHDT, CDR2 YNNKEL (reference sequence). V shed 0 bases and J 2 bases; nucleotides not matched to a gene: 6. The CDR3 sequence is CASSQEGLAGFTDTQYF. CDR3 sequence (DNA): TGTGCCAGCAGCCAAGAAGGGCTAGCGGGGTTCACAGATACGCAGTATTTT.

This clonotype was detected ten times or more. This sequence joins TRBV4-1 and TRBJ2-3; 7 bases are shared with TRBD2. V was clipped by 1 base and J by 4 bases; unmatched bases: 11. Germline V gene sequence: CDR1 MGHRA, CDR2 YSYEKL. This CDR3 comprises 17 residues. The CDR3 DNA follows: TGCGCCAGCAGCCAAGCTCCCGGGGGGAGGGGTTCAGATACGCAGTATTTT. It is translated as CASSQAPGGRGSDTQYF.

This clonotype has at least ten counts. The chain is built from TRBV6-1 and TRBJ2-3; no firm D call. Trimming cost V 2 bases and J 9 bases, with 12 bases left between them. Germline CDR1 reads MNHNS; CDR2 reads SASEGT. CDR3 length equals 13 residues. CDR3 bases: TGTGCCAGCAGTGAAAGTGAGTCCTTCACGCAGTATTTT. Its protein is CASSESESFTQYF.

This clonotype was seen many times. The genes are TRBV20-1 and TRBJ2-7; D is possibly TRBD1 (5 bases). CDR3 size: 14 residues. Germline assignment: CDR1 DFQATT and CDR2 SNEGSKA (reference sequence). The V and J ends lost 5 bases and 0 bases respectively, with 14 bases between them. The CDR3 loop reads CSAGAGQSSYEQYF. The CDR3 region has the DNA TGCAGTGCTGGGGCAGGGCAGAGCTCCTACGAGCAGTACTTC.

This clonotype was counted many times. The chain combines TRBV7-8 with TRBJ1-3, with no clear D. This CDR3 region has 15 residues. The V gene lost 1 base and the J gene lost 0 bases, with 7 bases spanning the gap. From germline, CDR1 is SGHVS and CDR2 FQNEAQ. CDR3 in DNA: TGTGCCAGCAGCTTAGAAACGGGCTCTGGAAACACCATATATTTT. Residues: CASSLETGSGNTIYF.

V usage is TRBV20-1 and J usage is TRBJ1-1, with D tentatively TRBD1 (5 bases). Per germline, CDR1 DFQATT and CDR2 SNEGSKA (reference sequence). V lost 7 bases and J lost 1, with 13 bases in between. This CDR3 is 13 amino acids long. The DNA of the CDR3 is TGCAGTGTACCCTTGGGGACGAACACTGAAGCTTTCTTT. This translates into CSVPLGTNTEAFF.

At least ten counts were recorded for this clonotype. Here the CDR3 reads CSAGNGEQFF. The CDR3 bases are TGCAGTGCTGGCAACGGTGAGCAGTTCTTC. The V gene is TRBV20-1, the J gene TRBJ2-1; D gene ambiguous. V lost 5 bases, J lost 9 bases, and 8 bases lay in between. CDR1 and CDR2 (germline): DFQATT, SNEGSKA (reference sequence). The CDR3 is made up of 10 amino acids.

This clonotype was detected only a few times. This chain uses TRBV30 with TRBJ1-4; possibly TRBD1 for D (5 bases). The CDR3 sequence is 16 residues long. V was clipped by 4 bases and J by 2 bases, with 17 bases between them. Germline V CDR1 and CDR2: GTSNPN, SVGIG (reference sequence). CDR3 region: CAWTRGVRGTNEKLFF. CDR3 DNA: TGTGCCTGGACTCGAGGGGTCCGGGGGACTAATGAAAAACTGTTTTTT.

The rearrangement joins TRBV6-1 to TRBJ2-5; TRBD1 is a possible D gene (5 bases). Trimming pared 2 bases from V and 6 bases from J, leaving 19 bases between. Germline loops: CDR1 MNHNS, CDR2 SASEGT. The CDR3 length is 16 residues. The CDR3 spells CASSEYQAGFVQTQYF. The CDR3 coding sequence is TGTGCCAGCAGTGAATACCAAGCAGGGTTTGTGCAGACCCAGTACTTC.

This clonotype was seen ten or more times. The rearrangement uses TRBV7-9 and TRBJ2-5, with unresolved D. V dropped 6 bases and J dropped 5 bases, with 13 bases sitting between them. Germline V gene sequence: CDR1 SEHNR, CDR2 FQNEAQ (reference sequence). This CDR3 has 13 amino acids. The CDR3, as DNA: TGTGCCAGCAGGTTTGGGTTTTCGGAGACCCAGTACTTC. Amino acid sequence: CASRFGFSETQYF.

The chain uses TRBV5-1 and TRBJ2-7; D possibly corresponds to TRBD1 (6 bases). CDR1 is SGHRS and CDR2 is YFSETQ in the germline V gene. V was shortened by 2 bases and J by 5 bases, with 20 bases between the two germline ends. This CDR3 is built from 16 residues. Written as DNA, the CDR3 is TGCGCCAGCAGCTTATACAGGGCGTTGGGAAACGACGAGCAGTACTTC. Translation: CASSLYRALGNDEQYF. Based on the CDR3 plus reference TRBV5-1 and TRBJ2-7, the full variable domain is KAGVTQTPRYLIKTRGQQVTLSCSPISGHRSVSWYQQTPGQGLQFLFEYFSETQRNKGNFPGRFSGRQFSNSRSEMNVSTLELGDSALYLCASSLYRALGNDEQYFGPGTRLTVT.